This TCR beta chain was recovered during a study of blood T cells in healthy people across ages. Aged roughly 6 to 100, donors were systemically healthy Caucasians from Russia. V dropped 5 bases and J dropped 2; count of bases not matched to a gene: 6. Germline V gene data show CDR1 as MNHEY and CDR2 as SVGAGI. This CDR3 spans 16 amino acids. Primed by a sample-barcoded 5' primer and a J-beta primer mix, a second PCR proceeded for roughly 6 to 12 cycles. Each CDR3 protein is one row after TCRdb ran MiXCR on the 5' RACE reads. The table includes about a million distinct CDR3 sequences, 35% to 45% detected once. There are a few counts of this clonotype.

The specimen sequenced was blood. This receptor was obtained from a young man in good health. The rearrangement uses TRBV6-5 and TRBJ2-3, with 11 bases lining up with TRBD2. CDR3 DNA sequence: TGTGCCAGCAGTAAAACTAGCGGGGGATTCACAGATACGCAGTATTTT. Encoded protein: CASSKTSGGFTDTQYF.